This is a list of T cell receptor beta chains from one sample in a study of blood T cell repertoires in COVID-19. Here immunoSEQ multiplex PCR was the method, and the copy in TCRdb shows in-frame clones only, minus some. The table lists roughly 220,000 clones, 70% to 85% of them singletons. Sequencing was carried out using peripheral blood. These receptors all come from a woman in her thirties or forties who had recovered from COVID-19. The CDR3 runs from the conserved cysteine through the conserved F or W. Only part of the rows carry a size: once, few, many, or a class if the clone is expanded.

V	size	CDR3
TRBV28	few	CASSPGTGFYEQYF
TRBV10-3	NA	CAISVGGKTQYF
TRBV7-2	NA	CASSLQGVIGNTIYF
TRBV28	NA	CASMRPGTGEQYF
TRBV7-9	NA	CASSPGTVQETQYF
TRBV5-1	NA	CASSSGQGTSTDTQYF
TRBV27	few	CASSGQGAGEQFF
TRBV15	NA	CATSPDRDRRTQHF
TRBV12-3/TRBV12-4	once	CASSYGLVPEQYF
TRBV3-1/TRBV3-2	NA	CASSQTLVLDTQYF
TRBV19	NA	CASSIRPRGSYEQYF
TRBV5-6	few	CASSQGISYEQYF
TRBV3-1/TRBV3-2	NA	CASSQDRTGDYGYTF
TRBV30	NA	CAWSVKHPPSNTEAFF
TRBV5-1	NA	CASSYGQGADYAFF
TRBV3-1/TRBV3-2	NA	CASSQIHRDSTEAFF
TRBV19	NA	CATETGADTGELFF
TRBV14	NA	CASSQGSVPGLVRKLYEQYF
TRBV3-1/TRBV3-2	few	CASSQAMGGEQYF
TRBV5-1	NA	CASSPKVSSPLHF
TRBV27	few	CASSTTGLGNQPQHF
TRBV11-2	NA	CASSLGDREYF
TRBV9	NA	CASSGSRDSNEKLFF
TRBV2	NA	CASRQGNTEAFF
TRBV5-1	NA	CASSSADREKLFF
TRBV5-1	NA	CASSLTAGGHTDTQYF
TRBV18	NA	CASSLNSGTEGYTF
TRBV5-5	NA	CASSRDSFTDTQYF
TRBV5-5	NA	CASSLGGDMIGQPQHF
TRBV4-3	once	CTSSQAGMNTEAFF
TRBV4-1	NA	CASSQDPNNQPQHF
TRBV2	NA	CASSSQGGAGNTGELFF
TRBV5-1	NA	CASRTNLIVSYGYTF
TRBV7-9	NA	CASSFAGREPQHF
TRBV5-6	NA	CASSTLGQRGGYTF
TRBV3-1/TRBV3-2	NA	CASSQDLGTGDGYTF
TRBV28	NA	CASTSREYGYTF
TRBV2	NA	CASRGGTFAEAFF
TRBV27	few	CASSSERGGSGTDTQYF
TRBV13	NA	CASRAPGQSNSPLHF
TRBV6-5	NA	CASSRTNNEQFF
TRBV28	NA	CASTLAGQRETQYF
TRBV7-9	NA	CASSLDGQGPYEQYF
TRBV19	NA	CASSPHREETQYF
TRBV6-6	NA	CASSLLTDTQYF
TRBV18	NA	CASAETGVAEKLFF
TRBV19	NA	CASSIVKGSNEQFF
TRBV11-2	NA	CASSLDNGGWTEAFF
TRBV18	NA	CASSGDSYEAFF
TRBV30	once	CAWSAPLTGKEETQYF
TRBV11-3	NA	CASSFDRGRAGYTF
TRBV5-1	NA	CASSVYSGSTDTQYF